This TCR beta chain was sequenced for a study of blood T cells in healthy people across ages (dated by TCRdb to between 2015 and 2016). Turning to the overall study: In model experiments, template switching captured roughly one uniquely barcoded TCR beta cDNA molecule for every two T cells. Two additional independent replicas of 1 million unique cDNA reads from the same blood draw were analyzed for two donors (one aged 18 to 29 and one aged 80 or older). Donors of different ages were randomly distributed across sequencing lanes to avoid experimental bias. Four age groups were formed from the donors: young (average about 16 years), middle-aged (approximately 40), aged (roughly 56) and long-lived (82). The study measured age-related changes in TCR beta repertoire diversity using deep sequencing normalized with unique cDNA molecular identifiers.

The protocol used for the library was 5' RACE. Sequencer: Illumina HiSeq 2500. A second PCR of roughly 6 to 11 cycles was run with a J-beta primer mix and a sample-barcoded 5' primer. Each TCR beta cDNA molecule received a unique molecular identifier from a template-switch 5' adaptor carrying 12 random nucleotides. Each sample yielded at least 2.5 million CDR3-containing paired-end reads. All of the RNA was converted into first-strand cDNA using the Mint cDNA synthesis kit, with a TRBC-specific oligonucleotide serving as the primer. Following uracil-DNA glycosylase treatment, a first 18-cycle PCR with universal primers M1SS and BC2_uni_R was performed on all cDNA. The published analysis was carried out like this. Normalization of each sample was performed by random selection of 1 million high-quality reads, each carrying a distinct molecular identifier. Instead of being binned into consensus sequences, reads with shared molecular identifiers were discarded. CDR3 identification, clonotype clustering and error correction used MiTCR with a Q25 quality threshold and the strictest error-elimination algorithm. Lower-bound total TCR beta diversity was estimated with a nonparametric unseen species model using Euler transformation. TCRdb reran the public reads through fastp at Q25 and MiXCR, keeping productive beta chains. A single entry per CDR3 protein holds the most common genes and DNA from its merged rows. What appears here as the V and J calls and clone size reflects TCRdb's work, not the paper's. This sample lists 600,000 to 850,000 distinct CDR3 sequences; around 46% were detected once. Of the sample, under 25% falls within the top ten clones.

Broader findings and caveats from the paper: Donor CMV infection status was unknown, potentially confounding age-related changes in expanded clonotypes. Bulk unsorted PBMC profiling prevented conclusive comparison of naive and antigen-experienced compartments. Estimates of total diversity based on one million sequenced T cells were considered lower bounds and underestimates. Compared with the aged group, more naive CD4+ T cells, fewer expanded clones and increased TCR diversity were shown by the long-lived group, suggesting age selection. Observed TCR beta diversity per million T cells fell roughly linearly with age, and a significant reduction was already apparent by age approximately 40. The percentage of naive T cells measured by flow cytometry correlated strongly with observed TCR beta diversity.

The donors were 40 or so Caucasian individuals from Russia, aged roughly 6 to 100 years, who were systemically healthy. Each donor gave ten milliliters of peripheral blood, drawn into EDTA-treated Vacutainer tubes. Ficoll-Paque density-gradient centrifugation was used to isolate PBMCs, with at least 6.5 million per sample. Total RNA, at least 6 micrograms per sample, was extracted from PBMCs with Trizol reagent. Naive CD45RAhigh/CD27high T cell percentages were measured by flow cytometry on a PBMC aliquot from every donor. This clonotype appeared many times. Its specific antigen is unknown. Nothing much larger sits one base from this clone, and base qualities are not available. This receptor was taken from a woman aged 55-70 years in good health. The source material was blood.

The nucleotides are TGCAGTGCTATCGTCGGGCAGGTCACCTACGAGCAGTACTTC. This encodes CSAIVGQVTYEQYF. The receptor chain draws on TRBV20-1 and TRBJ2-7, with the D gene not clear enough to name. The V end loses 4 bases and the J end loses 2 bases, and a stretch of 15 bases separates them. From the cysteine up to the phenylalanine, the CDR3 has a length of 14 residues. The read is trimmed to its CDR3 DNA, 42 bases read in frame from base 1. The germline V gene (reference sequence) provides CDR1 DFQATT and CDR2 SNEGSKA.